This T cell receptor beta chain derives from a study of T cell repertoires in cytomegalovirus infection. V lost 2 bases and J lost 2; bases outside the gene matches: 5. Germline CDR1 reads KGHDR; CDR2 reads SFDVKD. This CDR3 has 16 residues. TCRdb re-called the reads through MiXCR, storing one row per CDR3 protein. This sample carries approximately 70,000 distinct CDR3 sequences, about 22% of them seen once, and the ten largest clones take 79%. The study, taken as a whole, reports: HLA-C-restricted, CMV-specific TCR beta clonotypes were dominant ex vivo. People with CMV and the relevant HLA were identified by cumulative public TCR beta family frequency.

Of note for this clonotype: Its antigen is still unknown.

This TCR came from a human donor in good health (CMV status not recorded). Some clones in this sample may be carry-over from other donors' samples. The material sequenced was PBMCs, sequenced either directly or after in vitro stimulation (not recorded which). The chain joins TRBV24-1 to TRBJ2-3; 8 bases match TRBD2. CDR3 region: CATSDSRAGATDTQYF. In DNA form, the CDR3 reads TGTGCCACCAGTGATTCCAGAGCGGGAGCCACAGATACGCAGTATTTT.